This TCR beta chain was captured in a study of T cell responses to AZD1222 COVID-19 vaccine. This CDR3 contains 14 residues. Germline lookup yields CDR1 SGHRS and CDR2 YFSETQ. Trimming shortened V by 0 bases and J by 4 bases, and 10 bases separated the two germline ends. Points from the study as a whole: Across the whole spike, CD4 TCRs peaked at regions 160-218 and 743-854. Recipients of two AZD1222 doses showed rising Spike-specific TCR breadth and depth. Among AZD1222 vaccinees, only six or seven were seropositive at baseline.

Assay used: immunoSEQ multiplex PCR; TCRdb lists only in-frame clones, some missing. The repertoire consists of approximately 82,000 clones, with roughly 90% occurring once and the leading ten covering roughly 5.6%. On this clone: The antigen remains undetermined.

Specimen: peripheral blood, collected on day 0 of AZD1222 vaccination. The V and J genes are TRBV5-1 and TRBJ1-2; unclear D gene. The sequence derives from an adult in good health. This CDR3 is CASSLAYGTYGYTF. CDR3 coding DNA: TGCGCCAGCAGCTTGGCCTATGGAACCTATGGCTACACCTTC.